Each of the 21 T cell receptor beta chains below was sequenced from the same sample in a study of vaccination and CD4 T cells after COVID-19. CD4+ T cells that had been cultured provided DNA sequenced with the Oncomine TCR Beta short-read assay. Via MiXCR, TCRdb re-called the PCR reads, giving one row per CDR3 protein. This sample has 8,500 to 13,000 distinct CDR3 sequences, with 40% to 45% found just once. What these receptors recognize is not known. Treatment: roughly nine-day PBMC culture with coronavirus spike peptide pools or control peptides (ViraFEST assay). The sequencing here drew on CD4+ T cells from blood, cultured in vitro, taken after SARS-CoV-2 vaccination. The receptor source for this set is a human donor who had recovered from COVID-19.

The V gene is TRBV27, the J gene TRBJ2-2, with D unresolved. The length of the CDR3 is 12 residues. Germline V gene data show CDR1 as MNHEY and CDR2 as SMNVEV (reference sequence). With 5 bases removed from V and 4 bases from J, the gap between germline ends came to 5 bases. As DNA, the CDR3 is TGTGCCAGCAGTCTCTTCACCGGGGAGCTGTTTTTT. Encoded protein: CASSLFTGELFF.

The chain uses TRBV15 and TRBJ1-2, with TRBD1 as a possible D gene (5 bases). CDR3 length: 14 residues. CDR1 and CDR2 from the germline V gene are LNHNV and YYDKDF (reference sequence). The ends were cut back, 3 bases at V and 4 bases at J, with 12 bases in the middle. The CDR3: CATSSEGRFYGYTF. CDR3 DNA: TGTGCCACCAGCAGCGAGGGACGGTTCTATGGCTACACCTTC.

This clonotype has just a few counts. The chain links TRBV20-1 to TRBJ2-2; a weak D match, TRBD2 (5 bases). The CDR3 totals 15 residues. Trimming stripped 6 bases from V and 3 bases from J, with 17 bases between. Germline V gene lookup returns CDR1 DFQATT and CDR2 SNEGSKA (reference sequence). The CDR3 protein is CSALTGGRDTGELFF. CDR3 bases: TGCAGTGCCCTGACGGGCGGGCGAGACACCGGGGAGCTGTTTTTT.

The V and J genes are TRBV7-3 and TRBJ2-5, with no clear D. V was trimmed by 3 bases and J by 5 bases, leaving 13 bases between them. The CDR3 sequence is 14 residues long. Germline V lookup: CDR1 SGHTA, CDR2 FQGTGA. The chain's CDR3 is CASSLATNGETQYF. As DNA, the CDR3 is TGTGCCAGCAGCTTGGCCACAAACGGGGAGACCCAGTACTTC.

The chain couples TRBV28 to TRBJ1-1, with 8 bases lining up with TRBD1. Trimming took 2 bases from V and 0 from J; bases not matched to a gene: 2. This CDR3 is 15 amino acids long. Germline V gene lookup returns CDR1 MDHEN and CDR2 SYDVKM. The DNA for the CDR3 is TGTGCCAGCAGTTTACGGGGACAGGTGAACACTGAAGCTTTCTTT. Encoded protein: CASSLRGQVNTEAFF.

Only one count was recorded for this clonotype. The J gene is TRBJ1-2, the V gene TRBV30; D perhaps matches TRBD1 (5 bases). The CDR3 is 11 residues long. Trimming pared 3 bases from V and 12 bases from J, leaving 14 bases between. Germline CDR1 reads GTSNPN; CDR2 reads SVGIG (reference sequence). The CDR3 here is CAWRSGRRDTF. CDR3 nucleotide sequence: TGTGCCTGGAGATCGGGACGGCGCGACACCTTC.

This clonotype was detected only a few times. This chain connects TRBV6-5 to TRBJ1-1; maybe TRBD1 (6 bases). This CDR3 is built from 15 residues. In germline, CDR1 is MNHEY, CDR2 SVGAGI. Trimming left V 0 bases short and J 1 base short, with 9 bases between. CDR3: CASSYSGGQNTEAFF. For the CDR3, the DNA is TGTGCCAGCAGTTACTCGGGGGGGCAGAACACTGAAGCTTTCTTT.

This clonotype was recorded a few times. This chain uses TRBV7-2 with TRBJ2-7, with D hard to call. Germline V gives CDR1 SGHTA, CDR2 FQGNSA. The germline V and J ends were trimmed by 1 base and 6 bases, with 22 bases remaining between them. The CDR3 covers 17 residues. The CDR3 DNA reads TGTGCCAGCAGCTTAGATCCGGGCGCCAGAACCTCGGGCGAGCAGTACTTC. Protein: CASSLDPGARTSGEQYF.

The rearrangement joins TRBV1 to TRBJ2-7; TRBD2, the table's D call, lacks a check against the DNA. TRBV1 constitutes a pseudogene. CDR3 length: 20 amino acids. The CDR3 spells CTSSQDVELAGDMGAYEQYF. The CDR3 DNA sequence: TGCACCAGCAGCCAAGACGTGGAACTAGCGGGAGACATGGGGGCCTACGAGCAGTACTTC.

The chain couples TRBV19 to TRBJ2-5; 11 bases line up with TRBD2. The V gene's germline CDR1 is LNHDA and CDR2 SQIVND (reference sequence). V was pared by 1 base and J by 1 base, with 8 bases of the junction left unmatched. The CDR3 consists of 18 residues. CDR3: CASSIVLPGLAAQETQYF. The CDR3 region has the DNA TGTGCCAGTAGTATAGTCCTTCCGGGACTAGCGGCCCAAGAGACCCAGTACTTC. The entire variable domain, with the rest obtained from reference TRBV19 and TRBJ2-5, is as follows: DGGITQSPKYLFRKEGQNVTLSCEQNLNHDAMYWYRQDPGQGLRLIYYSQIVNDFQKGDIAEGYSVSREKKESFPLTVTSAQKNPTAFYLCASSIVLPGLAAQETQYFGPGTRLLVL.

This clonotype occurred a few times. The rearrangement links TRBV29-1 to TRBJ1-5; possible D gene TRBD1, 5 bases. V was pared by 5 bases and J by 6 bases, with 17 bases between. Germline V gives CDR1 SQVTM, CDR2 ANQGSEA. The length of the CDR3 is 14 residues. CDR3 coding DNA: TGCAGCGTTTCCGACAGTTTGTTGAGTCAGCCCCAGCATTTT. This sequence encodes CSVSDSLLSQPQHF.

The chain combines TRBV7-2 with TRBJ1-5; D is uncertain. The CDR3 spans 13 residues. CDR1 and CDR2 from the germline V gene are SGHTA and FQGNSA. V shed 1 base and J shed 5 bases, with 6 bases lying between them. For the CDR3, the DNA is TGTGCCAGCAGCTTAGAACGATATCAGCCCCAGCATTTT. This encodes CASSLERYQPQHF.

V and J are TRBV20-1 and TRBJ2-2; no firm D call. The CDR3 sequence is 14 residues long. The V end lost 2 bases, the J end lost 4 bases, and 11 bases lay between the germline ends. CDR1 and CDR2 from the germline V gene are DFQATT and SNEGSKA (reference sequence). The CDR3 is CSARSRVGTGELFF. The CDR3 region has the DNA TGCAGTGCTAGATCTAGGGTGGGCACCGGGGAGCTGTTTTTT.

With respect to this clonotype: At one boundary the junction diverges from the germline segment, which might be a read error. V usage is TRBV6-1 and J usage is TRBJ1-2; 9 nucleotides agree with TRBD1. Per the germline V gene, CDR1 is MNHNS and CDR2 is SASEGT. The CDR3 has 15 amino acids. CDR3 amino acids: CVSSEAGQGFYGYTF. In DNA, the CDR3 is TGTGTCAGCAGTGAAGCGGGACAGGGTTTTTATGGCTACACCTTC.

V usage is TRBV4-3 and J usage is TRBJ2-7, with a tentative D call TRBD2 (5 bases). Germline CDR1 reads LGHNA; CDR2 reads YSLEER. There are 16 residues in the CDR3. V lost 0 bases to trimming and J lost 0 bases, with 12 bases between them. The CDR3 loop reads CASSQDWASSSYEQYF. CDR3 in DNA: TGCGCCAGCAGCCAAGATTGGGCTAGCAGCTCCTACGAGCAGTACTTC.

The chain combines TRBV19 with TRBJ1-5; the D is unclear. The CDR3 has 13 residues. CDR1 and CDR2 (germline): LNHDA, SQIVND (reference sequence). V lost 7 bases and J 4 bases, leaving 11 bases between the germline ends. In DNA form, the CDR3 reads TGTGCCAGTAAAAATACGGTGAATCAGCCCCAGCATTTT. This sequence encodes CASKNTVNQPQHF.

This clonotype came up once. The chain joins TRBV11-2 to TRBJ2-2; TRBD2 matches 7 bases. CDR3 length: 14 amino acids. Trimming removed 4 bases from V and 6 bases from J; junction bases left unmatched: 5. The V gene's germline CDR1 is SGHAT and CDR2 FQNNGV. This CDR3 is CASSSTGLAGELFF. The CDR3 nucleotides are TGTGCCAGCAGCTCTACAGGACTAGCCGGGGAGCTGTTTTTT.

V usage is TRBV20-1 and J usage is TRBJ2-3; 9 nucleotides match TRBD1. Germline lookup yields CDR1 DFQATT and CDR2 SNEGSKA (reference sequence). The CDR3 sequence is 13 residues long. V was pared by 5 bases and J by 4 bases, with 4 bases of the junction left unmatched. CDR3 sequence: CSAFGTGPDTQYF. The CDR3 DNA is TGCAGTGCTTTCGGGACAGGGCCAGATACGCAGTATTTT.

The genes are TRBV21-1 and TRBJ2-7; TRBD2 is the table's D call, not checked against the DNA. TRBV21-1 is a listed pseudogene. The CDR3 loop spans 13 amino acids. CDR3 loop: CASSSGRTYEQYF. Here the CDR3 DNA reads TGTGCCAGTAGTAGCGGGAGGACTTACGAGCAGTACTTC.

Relative to its sample, this clonotype is medium-sized. The rearrangement links TRBV7-2 to TRBJ2-1; 9 nucleotides match TRBD2. This CDR3 is built from 14 residues. The V gene end was trimmed by 2 bases and the J gene end by 8 bases; junction bases not matched to a gene: 4. Germline CDR1 and CDR2: SGHTA and FQGNSA. In DNA, the CDR3 is TGTGCCAGCAGCTTAAGCGGGAGGATCGATGAGCAGTTCTTC. Translating it yields CASSLSGRIDEQFF.

This clonotype was counted between two and nine times. The chain employs TRBV7-9 and TRBJ1-2; the D is unclear. The CDR3 runs to 13 residues. Germline CDR1 is SEHNR and CDR2 is FQNEAQ (reference sequence). V gave up 5 bases and J gave up 7 bases, with 14 bases separating them. The CDR3 DNA is TGTGCCAGCAGCCTTCACGGGGAGCCTGGCTACACCTTC. This translates into CASSLHGEPGYTF.